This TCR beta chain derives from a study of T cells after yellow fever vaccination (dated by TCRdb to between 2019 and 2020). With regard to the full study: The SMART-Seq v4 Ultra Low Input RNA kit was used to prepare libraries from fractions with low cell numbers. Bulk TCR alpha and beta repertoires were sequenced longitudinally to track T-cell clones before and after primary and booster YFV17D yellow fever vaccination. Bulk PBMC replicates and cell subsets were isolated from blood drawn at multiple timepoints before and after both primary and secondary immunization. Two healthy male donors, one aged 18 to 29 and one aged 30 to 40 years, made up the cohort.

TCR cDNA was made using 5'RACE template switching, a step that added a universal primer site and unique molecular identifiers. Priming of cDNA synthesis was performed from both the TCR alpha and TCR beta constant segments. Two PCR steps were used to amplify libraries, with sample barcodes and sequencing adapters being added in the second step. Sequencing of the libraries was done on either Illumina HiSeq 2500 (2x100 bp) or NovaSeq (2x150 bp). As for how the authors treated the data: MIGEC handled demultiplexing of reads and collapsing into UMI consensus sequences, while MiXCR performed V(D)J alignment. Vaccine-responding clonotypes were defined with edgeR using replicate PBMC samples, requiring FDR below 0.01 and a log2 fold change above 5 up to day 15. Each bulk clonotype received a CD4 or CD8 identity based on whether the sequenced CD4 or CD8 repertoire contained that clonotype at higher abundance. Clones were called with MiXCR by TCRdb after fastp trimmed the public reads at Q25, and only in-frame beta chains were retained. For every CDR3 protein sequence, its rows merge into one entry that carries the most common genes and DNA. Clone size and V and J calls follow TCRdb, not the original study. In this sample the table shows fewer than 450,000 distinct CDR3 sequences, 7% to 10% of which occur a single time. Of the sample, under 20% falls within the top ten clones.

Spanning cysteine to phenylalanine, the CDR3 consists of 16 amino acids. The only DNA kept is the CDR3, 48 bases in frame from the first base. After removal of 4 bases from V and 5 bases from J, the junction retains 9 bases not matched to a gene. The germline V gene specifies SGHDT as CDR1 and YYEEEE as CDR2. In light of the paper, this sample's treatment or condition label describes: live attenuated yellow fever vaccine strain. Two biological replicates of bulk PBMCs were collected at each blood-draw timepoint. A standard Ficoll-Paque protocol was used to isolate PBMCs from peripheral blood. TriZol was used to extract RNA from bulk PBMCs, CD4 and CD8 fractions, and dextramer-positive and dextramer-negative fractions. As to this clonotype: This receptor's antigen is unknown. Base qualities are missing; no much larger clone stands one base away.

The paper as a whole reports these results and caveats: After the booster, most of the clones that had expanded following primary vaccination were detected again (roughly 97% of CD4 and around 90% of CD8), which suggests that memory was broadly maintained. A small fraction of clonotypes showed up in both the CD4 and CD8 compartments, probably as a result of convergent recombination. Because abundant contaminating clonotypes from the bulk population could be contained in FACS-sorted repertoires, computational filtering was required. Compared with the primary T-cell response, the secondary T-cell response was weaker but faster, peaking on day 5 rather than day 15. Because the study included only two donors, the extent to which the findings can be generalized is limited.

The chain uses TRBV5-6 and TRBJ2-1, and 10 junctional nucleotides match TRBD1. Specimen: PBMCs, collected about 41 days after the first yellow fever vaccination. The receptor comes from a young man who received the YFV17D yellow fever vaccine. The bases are TGTGCCAGCAGCCTAGACAGGGGGCGCGATCACAATGAGCAGTTCTTC. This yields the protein CASSLDRGRDHNEQFF.